The 13 T cell receptor beta chains below were found in one sample sequenced in a study of blood T cell repertoires in COVID-19. Here immunoSEQ multiplex PCR was the method, and the copy in TCRdb shows in-frame clones only, minus some. Among 290,000 or so clones listed, 90% were seen once. The sequenced sample was PBMCs or T cells enriched from blood (not recorded which). The receptors shown here come from a woman aged 18-30 years with acute COVID-19.

DNA for the CDR3: TGTGCCAGCAGTTACTCGGAAACCGGTCCAGGCTCACCCCTCCACTTT. This codes for CASSYSETGPGSPLHF. The gene calls are TRBV6-5 and TRBJ1-6; D is unresolved. V was shortened by 0 bases and J by 10 bases, with 16 bases between the two germline ends. The CDR3 contains 16 residues. CDR1 and CDR2 from the germline V gene are MNHEY and SVGAGI.

The V call is TRBV28, the J call TRBJ1-1; D gene unclear. The V end was cut by 2 bases, the J end by 4 bases, with 5 bases between. Germline CDR1 MDHEN, CDR2 SYDVKM. The CDR3 sequence is 12 residues long. CDR3 coding DNA: TGTGCCAGCAGTTTAACTAGCACTGAAGCTTTCTTT. Amino acid sequence: CASSLTSTEAFF. Looking up the rest from reference TRBV28 and TRBJ1-1 gives the full variable domain: DVKVTQSSRYLVKRTGEKVFLECVQDMDHENMFWYRQDPGLGLRLIYFSYDVKMKEKGDIPEGYSVSREKKERFSLILESASTNQTSMYLCASSLTSTEAFFGQGTRLTVV.

The chain is built from TRBV10-2 and TRBJ1-1, with 12 bases identical to TRBD1. This CDR3 region has 18 residues. The germline gives CDR1 WSHSY, CDR2 SAAADI. Unmatched junction bases numbered 16, after V lost 6 bases and J lost 5 bases. CDR3 sequence: CASRELPGQGAIRTEAFF. In nucleotides, the CDR3 is TGCGCCAGCAGGGAACTACCGGGACAGGGGGCGATACGAACTGAAGCTTTCTTT.

For the CDR3, the DNA is TGTGCCAGCAGTTCCGCTCGGGGCTCTGGGGCCAACGTCCTGACTTTC. This translates into CASSSARGSGANVLTF. The chain employs TRBV28 and TRBJ2-6; TRBD2 is a possible D gene (5 bases). Trimming took off 4 bases at V and 0 bases at J, with 10 bases between the two ends. CDR3 length equals 16 residues. Germline values: CDR1 MDHEN, CDR2 SYDVKM.

V gene TRBV5-6 combines with J gene TRBJ1-2; tentatively, D is TRBD1 (6 bases). The CDR3 spans 17 residues. Trimming removed 6 bases at V and 5 bases at J, with 26 bases between. Germline lookup yields CDR1 SGHDT and CDR2 YYEEEE. This CDR3 reads CASITLLDRRAVYGYTF. CDR3 nucleotide sequence: TGTGCCAGCATCACTCTACTCGACAGGCGTGCTGTATATGGCTACACCTTC.

The chain couples TRBV9 to TRBJ1-3; 7 nucleotides match TRBD1. The CDR3 totals 15 residues. Germline values: CDR1 SGDLS, CDR2 YYNGEE. Trimming cost V 2 bases and J 2 bases; bases outside gene matches: 4. The CDR3 nucleotides are TGTGCCAGCAGCGTGGGACAGACCACTGGAAACACCATATATTTT. Translation: CASSVGQTTGNTIYF.

The gene calls are TRBV28 and TRBJ2-5, with a tentative D call TRBD1 (7 bases). The germline gives CDR1 MDHEN, CDR2 SYDVKM. The CDR3 consists of 17 residues. The germline V and J ends were trimmed by 3 bases and 3 bases, with 20 bases remaining between them. CDR3: CASSFEAEGAVKETQYF. CDR3 DNA sequence: TGTGCCAGCAGTTTTGAAGCGGAGGGGGCGGTAAAAGAGACCCAGTACTTC. Full variable domain (missing parts from reference TRBV28 and TRBJ2-5): DVKVTQSSRYLVKRTGEKVFLECVQDMDHENMFWYRQDPGLGLRLIYFSYDVKMKEKGDIPEGYSVSREKKERFSLILESASTNQTSMYLCASSFEAEGAVKETQYFGPGTRLLVL.

This sequence joins TRBV11-3 and TRBJ2-7, with TRBD1 matching over 7 bases. Germline V CDR1 and CDR2: SGHNT, YENEEA. Germline trimming cut 3 bases from V and 7 bases from J; bases unmatched to any gene: 6. This CDR3 contains 13 residues. CDR3 sequence (DNA): TGTGCCAGCAGCTTTACAGGGGATGGGGAGCAGTACTTC. This encodes CASSFTGDGEQYF.

The chain carries TRBV3-1 (or the pseudogene TRBV3-2) and TRBJ1-1; D remains unclear. Germline V gene sequence: CDR1 LGHDT, CDR2 YNNKEL (reference sequence). Trimming cost V 4 bases and J 3 bases, with 6 bases left between them. CDR3 length equals 12 residues. The CDR3 reads CASSREYTEAFF. In nucleotides, the CDR3 is TGTGCCAGCAGCCGGGAGTACACTGAAGCTTTCTTT.

This clone has a single count. The chain links TRBV23-1 to TRBJ2-5; maybe TRBD1 (6 bases). TRBV23-1 is an ORF for which the function is uncertain. Between the trimmed V and J ends, which lost 3 bases and 6 bases, there was a span of 17 bases. CDR3 length: 15 residues. The DNA for the CDR3 is TGCGCCAGCAGTCATTCCCCGCAGGGGAAAAAGACCCAGTACTTC. It translates to CASSHSPQGKKTQYF.

This chain links TRBV3-1 (or the pseudogene TRBV3-2) with TRBJ2-7, with TRBD1 as a possible D gene (6 bases). Trimming pared 4 bases from V and 0 bases from J, leaving 10 bases between. CDR3 length: 14 amino acids. CDR1 and CDR2 from the germline V gene are LGHDT and YNNKEL (reference sequence). In nucleotides, the CDR3 is TGTGCCAGCAGCCCGACAGGACGCTCCTACGAGCAGTACTTC. Its protein product is CASSPTGRSYEQYF.

V is TRBV24-1 and J is TRBJ1-2, with 8 nucleotides matching TRBD1. The CDR3 extends over 14 amino acids. Germline assignment: CDR1 KGHDR and CDR2 SFDVKD. V was pared by 4 bases and J by 8 bases, with 8 bases of the junction left unmatched. The CDR3 reads CATSDPDRGAGYTF. The CDR3 nucleotides are TGTGCCACCAGTGACCCTGACAGGGGCGCGGGCTACACCTTC.

The gene calls are TRBV20-1 and TRBJ2-1; perhaps TRBD2 as D (6 bases). Germline CDR1 reads DFQATT; CDR2 reads SNEGSKA (reference sequence). This CDR3 region has 15 residues. The ends were cut back, 3 bases at V and 5 bases at J, with 17 bases in the middle. CDR3: CSASNVADVNNEQFF. The CDR3 DNA reads TGCAGTGCTAGTAACGTAGCGGACGTGAACAATGAGCAGTTCTTC.